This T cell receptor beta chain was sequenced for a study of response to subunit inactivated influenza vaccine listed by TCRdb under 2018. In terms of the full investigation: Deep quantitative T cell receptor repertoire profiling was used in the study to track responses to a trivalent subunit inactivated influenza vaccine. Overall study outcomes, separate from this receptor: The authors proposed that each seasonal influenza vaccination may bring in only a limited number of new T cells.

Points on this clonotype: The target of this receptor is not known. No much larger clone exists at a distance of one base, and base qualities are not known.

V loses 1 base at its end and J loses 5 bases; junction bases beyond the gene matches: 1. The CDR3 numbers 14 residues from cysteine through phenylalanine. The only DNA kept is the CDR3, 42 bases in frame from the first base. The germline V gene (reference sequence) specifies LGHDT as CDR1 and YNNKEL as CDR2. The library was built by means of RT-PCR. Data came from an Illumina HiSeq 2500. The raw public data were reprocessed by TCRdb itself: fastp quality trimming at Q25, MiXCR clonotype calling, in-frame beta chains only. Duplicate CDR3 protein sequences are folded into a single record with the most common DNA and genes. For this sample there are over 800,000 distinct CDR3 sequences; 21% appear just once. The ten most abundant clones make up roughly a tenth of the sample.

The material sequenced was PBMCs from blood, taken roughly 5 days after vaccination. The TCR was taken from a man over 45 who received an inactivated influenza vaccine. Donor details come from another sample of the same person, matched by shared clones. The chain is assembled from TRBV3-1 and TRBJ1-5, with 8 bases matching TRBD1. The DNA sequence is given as TGTGCCAGCAGCCAAGTGACAGGGGATCAGCCCCAGCATTTT. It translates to CASSQVTGDQPQHF.